The 14 T cell receptor beta chains presented below share a single source sample, sequenced in a study of T cells in tuberculosis. The time point is: new active TB diagnosis, blood taken before or within 7 days of starting treatment. Only in-frame clones appear in the TCRdb table, and some are missing; sequencing was by immunoSEQ multiplex PCR. The data contain tens of thousands of clones, around 85% of them singletons. The sample in question was PBMCs, obtained at tuberculosis diagnosis. Receptors originate from an adult with tuberculosis.

In its sample, this clone was seen a few times. The chain recombines TRBV4-3 with TRBJ1-2; the match to TRBD1 covers 7 bases. Germline V CDR1 and CDR2: LGHNA, YSLEER. V shed 1 base, J shed 3 bases, and the junction held 5 bases outside the gene matches. This CDR3 comprises 15 residues. CDR3 region: CASSQGETGYYGYTF. The CDR3 nucleotides read TGCGCCAGCAGCCAAGGGGAGACAGGGTACTATGGCTACACCTTC.

This chain joins TRBV11-2 and TRBJ1-5; D unclear. The CDR3 extends over 15 amino acids. Germline CDR1 and CDR2: SGHAT and FQNNGV. V was pared by 0 bases and J by 4 bases, with 10 bases between. The CDR3 coding sequence is TGTGCCAGCAGCTTAGACGGGTCGAGGAATCAGCCCCAGCATTTT. As protein: CASSLDGSRNQPQHF.

V gene TRBV2 combines with J gene TRBJ1-5; TRBD1 agrees at 9 bases. Germline-derived CDR1 and CDR2 are SNHLY and FYNNEI. The CDR3 totals 16 residues. The junction had 5 bases not matched to a gene; V was cut back by 3 bases and J by 2 bases. The CDR3 here is CASSDTGGRGNQPQHF. CDR3 DNA: TGTGCCAGCAGTGATACAGGGGGCAGGGGCAATCAGCCCCAGCATTTT.

The CDR3 DNA follows: TGTGCCAGCAGCTTGGGTCAGGGATTGAACACTGAAGCTTTCTTT. Protein product: CASSLGQGLNTEAFF. The chain joins TRBV5-6 to TRBJ1-1; perhaps TRBD1 as D (5 bases). CDR3 length: 15 residues. Trimming took 0 bases from V and 0 from J, leaving 9 bases between them. Germline V gene data show CDR1 as SGHDT and CDR2 as YYEEEE.

The chain joins TRBV5-6 to TRBJ1-2, with D tentatively TRBD1 (5 bases). The V gene lost 0 bases and the J gene lost 4 bases, with 19 bases spanning the gap. CDR1 and CDR2 (germline): SGHDT, YYEEEE. This CDR3 region has 17 residues. This CDR3 is CASSLGQLSAIFYGYTF. The CDR3 coding sequence is TGTGCCAGCAGCTTGGGACAGCTCAGTGCTATCTTCTATGGCTACACCTTC.

The V gene is TRBV7-6, the J gene TRBJ2-7, with D perhaps matching TRBD2 (5 bases). This CDR3 region has 12 residues. Germline V gives CDR1 SGHVS, CDR2 FNYEAQ. Trimming pared 3 bases from V and 3 bases from J, leaving 6 bases between. The CDR3 bases are TGTGCCAGCAGCTTTGGGAGCTACGAGCAGTACTTC. Its protein product is CASSFGSYEQYF.

The gene calls are TRBV10-1 and TRBJ2-7; D perhaps matches TRBD2 (6 bases). The CDR3 has 12 amino acids. The germline CDR1 and CDR2 sequences are WNHNN and SYGVQD (reference sequence). The germline V and J ends were trimmed by 8 bases and 9 bases, with 17 bases remaining between them. CDR3 bases: TGCGCCAGCGGGATGGGGGGAATCGGGCAGTACTTC. Encoded protein: CASGMGGIGQYF.

This clone was counted a few times. The chain couples TRBV19 to TRBJ1-6, with D possibly being TRBD1 (5 bases). The germline V and J ends were trimmed by 5 bases and 13 bases, with 12 bases remaining between them. The CDR3 spans 12 residues. Germline loops: CDR1 LNHDA, CDR2 SQIVND (reference sequence). CDR3 sequence: CASSHQGSPLHF. In nucleotides, the CDR3 is TGTGCCAGTAGTCATCAGGGATCTCCCCTCCACTTT. Supplemented by reference TRBV19 and TRBJ1-6, the full variable domain reads DGGITQSPKYLFRKEGQNVTLSCEQNLNHDAMYWYRQDPGQGLRLIYYSQIVNDFQKGDIAEGYSVSREKKESFPLTVTSAQKNPTAFYLCASSHQGSPLHFGNGTRLTVT.

This rearrangement joins TRBV9 to TRBJ2-4; 8 nucleotides line up with TRBD2. In germline, CDR1 is SGDLS, CDR2 YYNGEE. This CDR3 region has 16 residues. The ends lost 0 bases at V and 1 base at J; junction bases unmatched: 3. The CDR3 protein is CASSVAGGGAKNIQYF. CDR3 bases: TGTGCCAGCAGCGTAGCCGGCGGGGGGGCCAAAAACATTCAGTACTTC.

CDR3 nucleotide sequence: TGTGCCAGCAGCTTAGAGGGGGCGCTTACTGAAGCTTTCTTT. Residues: CASSLEGALTEAFF. The gene calls are TRBV7-9 and TRBJ1-1; the match to TRBD1 covers 7 bases. V was pared by 1 base and J by 5 bases, with 4 bases of the junction left unmatched. The CDR3 has 14 amino acids. The germline V gene has CDR1 SEHNR and CDR2 FQNEAQ (reference sequence).

V usage is TRBV30 and J usage is TRBJ2-7, with D tentatively TRBD1 (7 bases). V was pared by 7 bases and J by 4 bases, with 17 bases between. The CDR3 covers 13 residues. CDR1 and CDR2 from the germline V gene are GTSNPN and SVGIG (reference sequence). The DNA for the CDR3 is TGTGCCTCTACCGACAGGGCGGGGTACGAGCAGTACTTC. It encodes CASTDRAGYEQYF. The full variable domain, its missing parts supplied by reference TRBV30 and TRBJ2-7, is SQTIHQWPATLVQPVGSPLSLECTVEGTSNPNLYWYRQAAGRGLQLLFYSVGIGQISSEVPQNLSASRPQDRQFILSSKKLLLSDSGFYLCASTDRAGYEQYFGPGTRLTVT.

The chain recombines TRBV9 with TRBJ1-2, with 7 bases aligning to TRBD1. Germline V gene data show CDR1 as SGDLS and CDR2 as YYNGEE. This CDR3 has 16 residues. V was clipped by 4 bases and J by 0 bases; unmatched bases: 9. The CDR3 loop is CASSPHGQVANYGYTF. CDR3 coding DNA: TGTGCCAGCAGCCCCCACGGACAGGTAGCTAACTATGGCTACACCTTC.

CDR3 nucleotides: TGTGCCAGCAGTTACACAGAATCTGGGACAGATACGCAGTATTTT. Translation: CASSYTESGTDTQYF. The rearrangement joins TRBV6-6 to TRBJ2-3; no clear D gene. Germline CDR1 and CDR2: MNHNY and SVGAGI (reference sequence). This CDR3 is built from 15 residues. V was trimmed by 2 bases and J by 3 bases, leaving 12 bases between them.

The chain combines TRBV25-1 with TRBJ1-2, with D uncertain. Trimming shortened V by 1 base and J by 4 bases, and 7 bases separated the two germline ends. The CDR3 covers 13 residues. Germline values: CDR1 MGHDK, CDR2 SYGVNS. This chain's CDR3 is CASSELGVYGYTF. DNA for the CDR3: TGTGCCAGCAGTGAATTAGGAGTCTATGGCTACACCTTC.